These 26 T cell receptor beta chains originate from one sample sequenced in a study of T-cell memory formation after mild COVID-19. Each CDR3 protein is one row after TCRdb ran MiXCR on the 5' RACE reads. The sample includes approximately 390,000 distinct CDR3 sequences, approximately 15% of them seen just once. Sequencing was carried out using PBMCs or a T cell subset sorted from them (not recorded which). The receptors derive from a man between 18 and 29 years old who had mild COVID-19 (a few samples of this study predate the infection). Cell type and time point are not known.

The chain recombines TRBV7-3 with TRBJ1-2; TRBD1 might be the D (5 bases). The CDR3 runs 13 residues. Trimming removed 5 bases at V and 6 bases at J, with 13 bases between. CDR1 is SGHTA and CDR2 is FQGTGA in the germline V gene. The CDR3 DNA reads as TGTGCCAGCAGCCACAATTCAGGGCATGGCTACACCTTC. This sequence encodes CASSHNSGHGYTF.

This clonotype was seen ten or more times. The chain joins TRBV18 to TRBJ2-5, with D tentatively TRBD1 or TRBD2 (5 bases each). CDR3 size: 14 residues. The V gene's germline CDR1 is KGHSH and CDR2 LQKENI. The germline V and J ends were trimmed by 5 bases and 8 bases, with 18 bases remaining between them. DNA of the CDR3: TGTGCCAGCTCATTACCGGGACCTAAGGAAACCCAGTACTTC. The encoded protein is CASSLPGPKETQYF.

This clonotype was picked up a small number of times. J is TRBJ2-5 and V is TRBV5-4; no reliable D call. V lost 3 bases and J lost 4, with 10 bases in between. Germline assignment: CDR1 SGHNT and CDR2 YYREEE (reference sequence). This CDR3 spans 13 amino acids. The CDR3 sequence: CASSSTKGETQYF. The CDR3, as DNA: TGTGCCAGCAGCTCCACGAAGGGAGAGACCCAGTACTTC.

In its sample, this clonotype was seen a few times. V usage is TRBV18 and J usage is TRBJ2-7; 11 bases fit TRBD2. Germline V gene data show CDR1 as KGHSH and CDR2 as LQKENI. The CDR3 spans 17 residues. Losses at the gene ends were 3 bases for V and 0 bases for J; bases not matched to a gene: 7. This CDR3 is CASSPTSGAPSSYEQYV. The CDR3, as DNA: TGTGCCAGCTCACCGACTAGCGGGGCGCCTAGCTCCTACGAGCAGTACGTC.

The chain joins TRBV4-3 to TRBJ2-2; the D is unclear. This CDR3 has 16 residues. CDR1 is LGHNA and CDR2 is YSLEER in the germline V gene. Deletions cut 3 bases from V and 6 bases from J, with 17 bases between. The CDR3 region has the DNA TGCGCCAGCAGCCACCCCGCGGCTGGCCTCTCCGGGGAGCTGTTTTTT. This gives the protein CASSHPAAGLSGELFF.

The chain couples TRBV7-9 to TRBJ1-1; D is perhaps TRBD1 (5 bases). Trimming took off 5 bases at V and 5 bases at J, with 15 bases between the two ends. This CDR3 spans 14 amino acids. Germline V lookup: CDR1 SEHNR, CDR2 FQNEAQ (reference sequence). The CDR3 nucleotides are TGTGCCAGCAGCCTCGCGGGGGAGGGGACTGAAGCTTTCTTT. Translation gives CASSLAGEGTEAFF.

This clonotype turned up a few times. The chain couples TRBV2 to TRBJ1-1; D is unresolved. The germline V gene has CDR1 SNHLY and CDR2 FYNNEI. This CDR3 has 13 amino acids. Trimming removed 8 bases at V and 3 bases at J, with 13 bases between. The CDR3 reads CASGVRRDTEAFF. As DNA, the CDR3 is TGTGCCAGCGGGGTGAGGAGGGACACTGAAGCTTTCTTT. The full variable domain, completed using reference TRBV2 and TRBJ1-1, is EPEVTQTPSHQVTQMGQEVILRCVPISNHLYFYWYRQILGQKVEFLVSFYNNEISEKSEIFDDQFSVERPDGSNFTLKIRSTKLEDSAMYFCASGVRRDTEAFFGQGTRLTVV.

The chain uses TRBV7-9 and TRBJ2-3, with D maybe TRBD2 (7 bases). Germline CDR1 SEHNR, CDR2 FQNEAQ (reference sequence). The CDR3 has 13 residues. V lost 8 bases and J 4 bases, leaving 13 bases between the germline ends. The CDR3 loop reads CASPGGPADTQYF. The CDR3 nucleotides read TGTGCCAGCCCCGGGGGGCCTGCAGATACGCAGTATTTT. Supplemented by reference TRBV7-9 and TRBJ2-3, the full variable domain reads DTGVSQNPRHKITKRGQNVTFRCDPISEHNRLYWYRQTLGQGPEFLTYFQNEAQLEKSRLLSDRFSAERPKGSFSTLEIQRTEQGDSAMYLCASPGGPADTQYFGPGTRLTVL.

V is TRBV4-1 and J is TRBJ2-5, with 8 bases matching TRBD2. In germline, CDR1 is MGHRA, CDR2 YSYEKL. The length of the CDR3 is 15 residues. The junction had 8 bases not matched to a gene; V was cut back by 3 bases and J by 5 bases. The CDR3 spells CASSQGLTSEETQYF. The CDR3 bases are TGCGCCAGCAGCCAGGGGTTGACTAGCGAGGAGACCCAGTACTTC.

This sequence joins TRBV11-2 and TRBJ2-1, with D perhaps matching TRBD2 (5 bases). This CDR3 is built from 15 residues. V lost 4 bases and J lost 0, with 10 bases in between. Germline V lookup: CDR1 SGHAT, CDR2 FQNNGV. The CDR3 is CASSSLGSSYNEQFF. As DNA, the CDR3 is TGTGCCAGCAGCTCACTAGGGAGCTCCTACAATGAGCAGTTCTTC.

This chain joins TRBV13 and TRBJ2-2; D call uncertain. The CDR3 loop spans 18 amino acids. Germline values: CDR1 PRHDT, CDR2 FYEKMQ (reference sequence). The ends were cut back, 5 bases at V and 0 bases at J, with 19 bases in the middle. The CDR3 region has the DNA TGTGCCAGCAGCCACTTGACATCCGAAATCTCGAACACCGGGGAGCTGTTTTTT. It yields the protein CASSHLTSEISNTGELFF.

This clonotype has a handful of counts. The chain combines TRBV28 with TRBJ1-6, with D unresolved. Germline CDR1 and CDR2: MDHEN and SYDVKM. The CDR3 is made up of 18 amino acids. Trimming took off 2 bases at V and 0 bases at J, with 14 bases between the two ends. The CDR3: CASSLDLGLSSYNSPLHF. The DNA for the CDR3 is TGTGCCAGCAGTTTAGATCTGGGTTTGAGCTCCTATAATTCACCCCTCCACTTT.

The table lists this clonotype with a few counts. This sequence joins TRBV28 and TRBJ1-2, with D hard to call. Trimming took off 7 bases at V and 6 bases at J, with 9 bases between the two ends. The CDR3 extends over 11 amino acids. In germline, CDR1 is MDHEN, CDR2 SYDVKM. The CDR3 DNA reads TGTGCCAGCAACCTAAGAGATGGCTACACCTTC. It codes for CASNLRDGYTF.

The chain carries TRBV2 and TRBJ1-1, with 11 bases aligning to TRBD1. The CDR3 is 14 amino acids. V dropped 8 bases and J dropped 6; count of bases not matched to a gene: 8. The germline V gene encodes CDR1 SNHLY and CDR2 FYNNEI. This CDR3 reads CASAGQGAESEAFF. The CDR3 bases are TGTGCCAGCGCTGGACAGGGGGCGGAATCTGAAGCTTTCTTT. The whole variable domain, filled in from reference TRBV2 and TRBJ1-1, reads EPEVTQTPSHQVTQMGQEVILRCVPISNHLYFYWYRQILGQKVEFLVSFYNNEISEKSEIFDDQFSVERPDGSNFTLKIRSTKLEDSAMYFCASAGQGAESEAFFGQGTRLTVV.

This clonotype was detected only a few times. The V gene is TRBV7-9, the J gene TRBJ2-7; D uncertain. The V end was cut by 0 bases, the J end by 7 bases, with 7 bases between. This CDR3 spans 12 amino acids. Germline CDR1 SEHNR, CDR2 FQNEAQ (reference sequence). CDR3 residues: CASSLAGPEQYV. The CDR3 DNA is TGTGCCAGCAGCTTAGCGGGCCCGGAGCAGTACGTC.

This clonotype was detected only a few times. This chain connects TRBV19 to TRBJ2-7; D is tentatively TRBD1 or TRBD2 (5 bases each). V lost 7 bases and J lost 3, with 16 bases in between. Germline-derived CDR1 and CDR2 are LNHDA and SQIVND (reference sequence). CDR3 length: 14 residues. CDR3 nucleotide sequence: TGTGCCAGTACCCTACGGGGCGGCTTCTACGAGCAGTACTTC. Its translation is CASTLRGGFYEQYF.

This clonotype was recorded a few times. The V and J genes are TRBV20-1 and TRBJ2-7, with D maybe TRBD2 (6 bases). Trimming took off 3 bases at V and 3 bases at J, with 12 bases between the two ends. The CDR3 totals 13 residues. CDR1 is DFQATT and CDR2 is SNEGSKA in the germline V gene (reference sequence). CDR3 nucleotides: TGCAGTGCTAGTATCGGGGGAATCTACGAGCAGTACGTC. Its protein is CSASIGGIYEQYV.

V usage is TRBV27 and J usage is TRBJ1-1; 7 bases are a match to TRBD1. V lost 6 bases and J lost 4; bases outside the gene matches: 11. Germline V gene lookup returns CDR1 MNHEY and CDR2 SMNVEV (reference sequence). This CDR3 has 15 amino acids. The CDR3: CASRAPGRGVTEAFF. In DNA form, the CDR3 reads TGTGCCAGCAGGGCCCCGGGCAGGGGGGTCACTGAAGCTTTCTTT.

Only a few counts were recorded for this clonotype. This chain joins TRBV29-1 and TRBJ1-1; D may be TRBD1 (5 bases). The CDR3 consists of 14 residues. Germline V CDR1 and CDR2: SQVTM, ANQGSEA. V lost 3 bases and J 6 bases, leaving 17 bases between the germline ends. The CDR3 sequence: CSVDPTGLTAEAFF. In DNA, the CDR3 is TGCAGCGTTGATCCCACGGGGCTAACCGCTGAAGCTTTCTTT.

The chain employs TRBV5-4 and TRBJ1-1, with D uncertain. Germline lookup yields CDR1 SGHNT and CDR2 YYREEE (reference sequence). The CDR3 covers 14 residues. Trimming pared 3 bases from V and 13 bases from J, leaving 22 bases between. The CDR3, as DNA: TGTGCCAGCAGCTCCTTCCGACTCGGTTCCTCAGGTTTCTTT. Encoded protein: CASSSFRLGSSGFF.

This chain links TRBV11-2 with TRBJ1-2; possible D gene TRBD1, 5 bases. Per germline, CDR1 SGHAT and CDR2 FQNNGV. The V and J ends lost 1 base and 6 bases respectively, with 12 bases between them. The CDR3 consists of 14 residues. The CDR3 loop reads CASSLVGVSDGYTF. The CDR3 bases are TGTGCCAGCAGCTTAGTAGGGGTTTCGGATGGCTACACCTTC.

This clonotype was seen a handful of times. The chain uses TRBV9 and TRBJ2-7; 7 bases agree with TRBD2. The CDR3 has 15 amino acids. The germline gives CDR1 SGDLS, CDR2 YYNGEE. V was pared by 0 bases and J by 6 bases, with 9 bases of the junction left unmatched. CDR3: CASSVEGPTSSEQYV. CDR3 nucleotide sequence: TGTGCCAGCAGCGTAGAAGGCCCGACTAGCTCCGAGCAGTACGTC.

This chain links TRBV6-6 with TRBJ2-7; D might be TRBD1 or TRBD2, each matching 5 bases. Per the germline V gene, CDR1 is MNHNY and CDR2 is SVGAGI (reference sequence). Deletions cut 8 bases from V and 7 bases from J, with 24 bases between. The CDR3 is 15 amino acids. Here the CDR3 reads CASATIGTTPWEQYF. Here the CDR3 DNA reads TGTGCCAGCGCGACAATCGGGACGACGCCGTGGGAGCAGTACTTC.

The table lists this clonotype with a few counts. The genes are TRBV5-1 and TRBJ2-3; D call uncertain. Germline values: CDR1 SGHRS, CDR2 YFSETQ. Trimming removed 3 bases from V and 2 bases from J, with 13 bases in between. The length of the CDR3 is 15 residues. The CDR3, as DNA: TGCGCCAGCAGCTGGACGGCCATCCTCACAGATACGCAGTATTTT. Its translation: CASSWTAILTDTQYF.

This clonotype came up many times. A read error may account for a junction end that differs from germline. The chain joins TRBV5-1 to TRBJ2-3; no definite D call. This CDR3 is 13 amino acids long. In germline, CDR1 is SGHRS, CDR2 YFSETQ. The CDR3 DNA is TGTGCCAGCAGCTTGAGCGGCACAGATACGCAGTATTTT. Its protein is CASSLSGTDTQYF.

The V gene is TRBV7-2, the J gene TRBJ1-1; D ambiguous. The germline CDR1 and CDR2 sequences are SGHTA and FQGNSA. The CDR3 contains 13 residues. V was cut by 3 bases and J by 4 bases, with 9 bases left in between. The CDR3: CASSLTLGTEAFF. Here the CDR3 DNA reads TGTGCCAGCAGCTTGACCCTGGGCACTGAAGCTTTCTTT. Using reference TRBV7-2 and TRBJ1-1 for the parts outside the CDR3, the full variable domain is GAGVSQSPSNKVTEKGKDVELRCDPISGHTALYWYRQSLGQGLEFLIYFQGNSAPDKSGLPSDRFSAERTGGSVSTLTIQRTQQEDSAVYLCASSLTLGTEAFFGQGTRLTVV.